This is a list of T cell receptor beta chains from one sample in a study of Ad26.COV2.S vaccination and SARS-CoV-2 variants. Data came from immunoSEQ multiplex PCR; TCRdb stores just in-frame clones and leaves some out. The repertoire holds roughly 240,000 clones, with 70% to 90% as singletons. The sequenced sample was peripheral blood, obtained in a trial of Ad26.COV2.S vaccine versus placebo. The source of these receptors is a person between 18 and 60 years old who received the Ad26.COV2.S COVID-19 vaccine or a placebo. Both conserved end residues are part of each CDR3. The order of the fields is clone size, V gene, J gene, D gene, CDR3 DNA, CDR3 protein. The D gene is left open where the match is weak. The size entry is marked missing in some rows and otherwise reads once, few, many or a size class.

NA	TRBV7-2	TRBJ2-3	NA	TGTGCCAGCAGCTTCGATACGCAGTATTTT	CASSFDTQYF
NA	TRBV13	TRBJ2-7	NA	TGTGCCAGCAGCCCGGGACTCCTCTCCTACGAGCAGTACTTC	CASSPGLLSYEQYF
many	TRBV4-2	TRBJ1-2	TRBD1	TGTGCCAGCAGCCTCGGACAGGGGAGCGGCTATGGCTACACCTTC	CASSLGQGSGYGYTF
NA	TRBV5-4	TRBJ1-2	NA	TGTGCCAGCAGCTTGAAAGGGGATCGTGGCTACACCTTC	CASSLKGDRGYTF
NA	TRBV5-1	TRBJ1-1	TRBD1	TGCGCCAGCAGCGCCCAAACAGGGGACACTGAAGCTTTCTTT	CASSAQTGDTEAFF
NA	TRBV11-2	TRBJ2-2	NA	TGTGCCAGCAGCTTAGACGACCGAATAGCCGGGGAGCTGTTTTTT	CASSLDDRIAGELFF
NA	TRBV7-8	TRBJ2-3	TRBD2	TGTGCCAGCAGCTTATGGGGCGGGAGGGTAGATACGCAGTATTTT	CASSLWGGRVDTQYF
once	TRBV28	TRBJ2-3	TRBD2	TGTGCCAGCAGTTTACGACTAGCGGGGGCAGATACGCAGTATTTT	CASSLRLAGADTQYF
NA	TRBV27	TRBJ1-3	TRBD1	TGTGCCAGCAGTTTGTCCACCACAGGGGGGGGAAACACCATATATTTT	CASSLSTTGGGNTIYF
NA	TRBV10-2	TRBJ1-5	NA	TGCGCCAGCAGTGAACTAACACAACAGCCCCAGCATTTT	CASSELTQQPQHF
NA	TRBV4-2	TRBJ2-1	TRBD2	TGTGCCAGCAGCCAAGAAACTAGCGGGGTCCTCCCGGAGAAGCAGTTCTTC	CASSQETSGVLPEKQFF
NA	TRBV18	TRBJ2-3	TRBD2	TGTGCCAGCTCACCTATGCCAGCGGGGGGGCATGTAGATACGCAGTATTTT	CASSPMPAGGHVDTQYF
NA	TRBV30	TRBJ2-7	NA	TGTGCCTGGAGTGCCAGCAGGTACGAGCAGTACTTC	CAWSASRYEQYF
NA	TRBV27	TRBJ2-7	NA	TGTGCCAGCAGTTTAGGAGCTCCTGGCGAGCAGTACTTC	CASSLGAPGEQYF
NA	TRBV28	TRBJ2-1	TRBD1	TGTGCCAGCAGTCCTGACCGGGACAGCGTTGACTCCTACAATGAGCAGTTCTTC	CASSPDRDSVDSYNEQFF
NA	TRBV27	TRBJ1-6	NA	TGTGCCAGCAGCCGAGGGCCGCCTAACTATAATTCACCCCTCCACTTT	CASSRGPPNYNSPLHF
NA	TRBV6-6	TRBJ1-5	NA	TGTGCCAGCAGTTCCTCGGGGGGCAACAATCAGCCCCAGCATTTT	CASSSSGGNNQPQHF
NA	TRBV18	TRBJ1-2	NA	TGTGCCAGCGAAGAGAGAGGGAAGAAGGCTGCCTTC	CASEERGKKAAF
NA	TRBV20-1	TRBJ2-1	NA	TGCAGTGCTTTCCTGCAAGAGCAGTTCTTC	CSAFLQEQFF
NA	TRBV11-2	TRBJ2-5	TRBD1	TGTGCCAGCAGCTTACAGGGGGCCCAAGAGACCCAGTACTTC	CASSLQGAQETQYF
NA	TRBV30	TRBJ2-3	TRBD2	TGTGCCTGGTCCGGACTAGCAGATACGCAGTATTTT	CAWSGLADTQYF
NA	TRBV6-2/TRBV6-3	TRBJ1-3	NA	TGTGCCAGCAGTCATCCCGGACTGATCTCTGGAAACACCATATATTTT	CASSHPGLISGNTIYF
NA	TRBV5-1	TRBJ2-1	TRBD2	TGCGCCAGCAGCCTTAGCGGGAGCTCCTACAATGAGCAGTTCTTC	CASSLSGSSYNEQFF
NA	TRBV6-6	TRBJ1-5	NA	TGTGCCAGCAGTTACGGAGGGAGCAATCAGCCCCAGCATTTT	CASSYGGSNQPQHF
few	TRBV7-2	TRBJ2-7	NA	TGTGCCAGCAGCTCACCTCCTAAATACGAGCAGTACTTC	CASSSPPKYEQYF
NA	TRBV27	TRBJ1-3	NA	TGTGCCAGCTCCCCAGGCTTCTCTGGAAACACCATATATTTT	CASSPGFSGNTIYF
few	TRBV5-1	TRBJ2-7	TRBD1	TGCGCCAGCAGCTTGGGGGACAGCGCGCCGGACTTC	CASSLGDSAPDF
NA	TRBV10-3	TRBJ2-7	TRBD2	TGTGCCATCAGTGACCGGACTAGCGGAGACCCCCCTTACGAGCAGTACTTC	CAISDRTSGDPPYEQYF
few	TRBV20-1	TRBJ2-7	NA	TGCAGTGCCTCAAACGTGGAGCAGTACTTC	CSASNVEQYF
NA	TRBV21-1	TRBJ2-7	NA	TGTGCCAGCAGCTCAAGGCGAGCGGGGGTCTCCTACGAGCAGTACTTC	CASSSRRAGVSYEQYF